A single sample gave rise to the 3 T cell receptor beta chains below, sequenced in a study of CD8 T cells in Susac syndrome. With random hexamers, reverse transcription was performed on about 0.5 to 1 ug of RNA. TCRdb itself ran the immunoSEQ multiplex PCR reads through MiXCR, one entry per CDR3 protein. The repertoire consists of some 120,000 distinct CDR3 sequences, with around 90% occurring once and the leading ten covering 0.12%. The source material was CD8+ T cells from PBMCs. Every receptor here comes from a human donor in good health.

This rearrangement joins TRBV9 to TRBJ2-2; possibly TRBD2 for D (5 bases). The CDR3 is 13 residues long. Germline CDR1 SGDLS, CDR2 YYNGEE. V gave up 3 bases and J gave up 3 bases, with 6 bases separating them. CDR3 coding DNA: TGTGCCAGCAGCGGGACTTACACCGGGGAGCTGTTTTTT. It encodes CASSGTYTGELFF. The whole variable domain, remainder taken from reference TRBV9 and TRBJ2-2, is DSGVTQTPKHLITATGQRVTLRCSPRSGDLSVYWYQQSLDQGLQFLIQYYNGEERAKGNILERFSAQQFPDLHSELNLSSLELGDSALYFCASSGTYTGELFFGEGSRLTVL.

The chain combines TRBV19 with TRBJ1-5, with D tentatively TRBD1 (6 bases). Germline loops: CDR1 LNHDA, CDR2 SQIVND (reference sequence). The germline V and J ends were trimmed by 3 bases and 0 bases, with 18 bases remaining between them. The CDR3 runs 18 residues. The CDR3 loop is CASSIKLQGLYSNQPQHF. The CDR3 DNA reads TGTGCCAGTAGTATTAAGTTACAGGGACTCTATAGCAATCAGCCCCAGCATTTT.

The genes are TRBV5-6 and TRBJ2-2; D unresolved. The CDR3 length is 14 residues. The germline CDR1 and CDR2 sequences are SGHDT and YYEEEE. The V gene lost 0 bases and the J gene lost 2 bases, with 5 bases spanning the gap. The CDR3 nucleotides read TGTGCCAGCAGCTTGGTTAAAAACACCGGGGAGCTGTTTTTT. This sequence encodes CASSLVKNTGELFF.